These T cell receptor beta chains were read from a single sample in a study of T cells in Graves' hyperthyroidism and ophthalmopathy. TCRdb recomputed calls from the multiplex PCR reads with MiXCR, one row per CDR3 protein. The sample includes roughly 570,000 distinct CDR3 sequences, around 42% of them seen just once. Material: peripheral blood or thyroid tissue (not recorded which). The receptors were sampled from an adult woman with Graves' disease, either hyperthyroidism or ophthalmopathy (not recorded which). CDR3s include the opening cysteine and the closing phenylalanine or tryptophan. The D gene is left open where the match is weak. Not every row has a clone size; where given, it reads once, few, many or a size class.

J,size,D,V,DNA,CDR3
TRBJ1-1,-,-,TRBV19,TGTGCCAGCAAGACTACAGGGCTCGGGACTGAAGCTTTCTTT,CASKTTGLGTEAFF
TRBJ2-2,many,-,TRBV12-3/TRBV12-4,TGTGCCAGCACTGGGGTCGGGGGTTACACCGGGGAGCTGTTTTTT,CASTGVGGYTGELFF
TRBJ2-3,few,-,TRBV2,TGTGCCAGCAGTGATCGCGGAGGTACGCAGTATTTT,CASSDRGGTQYF
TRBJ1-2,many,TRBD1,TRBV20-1,TGCAGTGCTCGGACAGGGTTACTAGACTATGGCTACACCTTC,CSARTGLLDYGYTF
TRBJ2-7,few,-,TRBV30,TGTGCCTGGAAAACCTACGAGCAGTACTTC,CAWKTYEQYF
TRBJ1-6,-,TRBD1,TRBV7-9,TGTGCCAGCAGCTCCCCGGGACAGGGGGCCGTTGATAATTCACCCCTCCACTTT,CASSSPGQGAVDNSPLHF
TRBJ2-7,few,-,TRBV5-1,TGCGCCAGCAGCTTGGTTCCAGGACCATACGAGCAGTACTTC,CASSLVPGPYEQYF
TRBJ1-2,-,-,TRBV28,TGTGCCAGCGGGACCCTTAACTATGGCTACACCTTC,CASGTLNYGYTF
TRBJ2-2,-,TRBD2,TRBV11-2,TGTGCCAGCAGCCCTAAAGCGGGATCAGCGAACACCGGGGAGCTGTTTTTT,CASSPKAGSANTGELFF
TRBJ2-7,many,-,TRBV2,TGTGCCAGCAGTGACCCTTTACAGGGATCGTCATACGAGCAGTACTTC,CASSDPLQGSSYEQYF
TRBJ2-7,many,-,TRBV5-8,TGTGCCAGCAGCTGGGACTTCTACGAGCAGTACTTC,CASSWDFYEQYF
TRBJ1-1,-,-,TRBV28,TGTGCCAGCAGGCGGACACGATTCATGAACACTGAAGCTTTCTTT,CASRRTRFMNTEAFF
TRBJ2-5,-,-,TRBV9,TGTGCCAGCAGCGGCTCCACGTACCAAGAGACCCAGTACTTC,CASSGSTYQETQYF
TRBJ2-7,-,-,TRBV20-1,TGCAGTGCTAGCCCCGGGACACCCAGGTTC,CSASPGTPRF
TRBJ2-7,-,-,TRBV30,TGTGCCTGGAGTGCCCACGGAGGCGAGCAGTACTTC,CAWSAHGGEQYF
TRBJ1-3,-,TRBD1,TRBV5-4,TGTGCCAGCAGGGGGGGACAGGCCAGCTCTGGAAACACCATATATTTT,CASRGGQASSGNTIYF
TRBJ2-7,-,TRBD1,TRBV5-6,TGTGCCGGCAGCGTACCGGGACAGGGAGGGCAGTACTTC,CAGSVPGQGGQYF
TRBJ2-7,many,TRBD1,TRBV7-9,TGTGCCAGCAGTCAAACCGGGACAGGGAATTGGTACGAGCAGTACTTC,CASSQTGTGNWYEQYF
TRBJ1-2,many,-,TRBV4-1,TGCGCCAGCAGCCTTCAATTACAGGAATACTATGGCTACACCTTC,CASSLQLQEYYGYTF
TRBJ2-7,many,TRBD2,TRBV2,TGTGCCAGCAGTGGGGGAGGGGCGCGAATATCCTACGAGCAGTACTTC,CASSGGGARISYEQYF
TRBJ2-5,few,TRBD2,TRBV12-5,TGTGCTAGTGGTTTGGTAATAGCGGGATTCCAAGAGACCCAGTACTTC,CASGLVIAGFQETQYF
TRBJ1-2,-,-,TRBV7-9,TGTGCCAGCAGCTTAAACAGGGCACGGGGCTACACCTTC,CASSLNRARGYTF
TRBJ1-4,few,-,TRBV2,TGTGCCAGCAGTGGACTAGCGGGAGGTAATGAAAAACTGTTTTTT,CASSGLAGGNEKLFF
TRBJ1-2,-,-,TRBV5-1,TGTGCCAGCAGCCGCTGGGACAACTATGGCTACACCTTC,CASSRWDNYGYTF